This note documents a single T cell receptor beta chain sequence. The data were obtained in a study of shared clonotypes between healthy human individuals. Around 30,000 T cell genomes (roughly 190 ng DNA) went into each sorted-subset replicate. Data came from immunoSEQ multiplex PCR; TCRdb stores just in-frame clones and leaves some out. The data contain roughly 1,800,000 clones, about 95% of them seen just once; the ten biggest clones take up around 1%. Naive CD8 isolation took CD45RO-negative cells positively selected for CCR7 and excluded terminally differentiated effector memory CD45RA+ cells. CDR1 and CDR2 (germline): SGHAT, FQNNGV. The length of the CDR3 is 17 residues. Losses at the gene ends were 2 bases for V and 5 bases for J; bases not matched to a gene: 7.

Sequencing was performed on naive CD8+ T cells sorted from blood. This chain joins TRBV11-2 and TRBJ2-1, with 12 positions matching TRBD2. The sequence derives from a man aged 18 to 30 in good health. The DNA for the CDR3 is TGTGCCAGCAGCTTAAGGGCTAGCGGGAGGGCCCACAATGAGCAGTTCTTC. Translating gives CASSLRASGRAHNEQFF.